Listed below are T cell receptor beta chains from one sample, sequenced in a study of blood T cells in healthy people across ages. Using its own MiXCR run on the 5' RACE reads, TCRdb lists one record per CDR3 protein. In the table there are about 1.6 million distinct CDR3 sequences, about 32% of which are singletons. Sequencing was carried out using blood. These receptors originate from a woman younger than 45 in good health. The CDR3 runs from the conserved cysteine through the conserved F or W. Each record gives: clone size, D gene, V gene, J gene, CDR3 protein, CDR3 DNA. A D gene is named only where the DNA matches it firmly. Rows give clone size only sometimes, using once, few, many, or a class for an expanded clone.

clone_size: .; d_call: .; v_call: TRBV30; j_call: TRBJ1-5; cdr3_aa: CAWSVPSGILNQPQHF; cdr3_nt: TGTGCCTGGAGTGTACCTTCAGGGATACTCAATCAGCCCCAGCATTTT
clone_size: .; d_call: .; v_call: TRBV5-6; j_call: TRBJ1-6; cdr3_aa: CASSVPGTGGSPLHF; cdr3_nt: TGTGCCAGCAGCGTACCCGGGACGGGGGGTTCACCCCTCCACTTT
clone_size: .; d_call: .; v_call: TRBV24-1; j_call: TRBJ2-5; cdr3_aa: CATSEPGRETQYF; cdr3_nt: TGTGCCACCAGTGAACCCGGCCGGGAGACCCAGTACTTC
clone_size: few; d_call: TRBD1; v_call: TRBV7-3; j_call: TRBJ2-2; cdr3_aa: CASSLEGAYTGELFF; cdr3_nt: TGTGCCAGCAGCTTAGAGGGGGCGTACACCGGGGAGCTGTTTTTT
clone_size: .; d_call: .; v_call: TRBV15; j_call: TRBJ1-5; cdr3_aa: CATSREFPGVVNQVQHF; cdr3_nt: TGTGCCACCAGCAGGGAATTTCCAGGGGTTGTCAATCAGGTCCAGCATTTT
clone_size: .; d_call: .; v_call: TRBV20-1; j_call: TRBJ2-7; cdr3_aa: CSARDRGTLFYEQYF; cdr3_nt: TGCAGTGCTAGAGATCGGGGGACGCTATTCTACGAGCAGTACTTC
clone_size: .; d_call: .; v_call: TRBV2; j_call: TRBJ2-4; cdr3_aa: CASSARRDIQYF; cdr3_nt: TGTGCCAGCAGTGCCCGCCGAGACATTCAGTACTTC
clone_size: .; d_call: .; v_call: TRBV20-1; j_call: TRBJ2-3; cdr3_aa: CSARTEKPDTQYF; cdr3_nt: TGCAGTGCGCGAACAGAGAAGCCAGATACGCAGTATTTT
clone_size: .; d_call: .; v_call: TRBV11-2; j_call: TRBJ2-5; cdr3_aa: CASSLFRGLETQYF; cdr3_nt: TGTGCCAGCAGCTTATTTCGAGGGCTGGAGACCCAGTACTTC
clone_size: few; d_call: TRBD2; v_call: TRBV28; j_call: TRBJ2-7; cdr3_aa: CASSHGGVEQYF; cdr3_nt: TGTGCCAGCAGTCACGGGGGGGTCGAGCAGTACTTC
clone_size: few; d_call: TRBD2; v_call: TRBV10-3; j_call: TRBJ2-5; cdr3_aa: CAIRAGGLSETQYF; cdr3_nt: TGTGCCATCAGGGCCGGGGGGTTATCAGAGACCCAGTACTTC
clone_size: few; d_call: .; v_call: TRBV12-3/TRBV12-4; j_call: TRBJ2-5; cdr3_aa: CASSLRTDQGETQYF; cdr3_nt: TGTGCCAGCAGTTTAAGGACAGACCAAGGAGAGACCCAGTACTTC
clone_size: .; d_call: TRBD2; v_call: TRBV30; j_call: TRBJ2-7; cdr3_aa: CAWRKGGATGYEQYF; cdr3_nt: TGTGCCTGGAGAAAGGGAGGGGCTACGGGTTACGAGCAGTACTTC
clone_size: .; d_call: .; v_call: TRBV6-1; j_call: TRBJ1-6; cdr3_aa: CASQDYNSPLHF; cdr3_nt: TGTGCCAGCCAGGACTATAATTCACCCCTCCACTTT
clone_size: once; d_call: TRBD1; v_call: TRBV20-1; j_call: TRBJ1-2; cdr3_aa: CSARVTGGWYGYTF; cdr3_nt: TGCAGTGCTAGGGTGACAGGGGGATGGTATGGCTACACCTTC
clone_size: .; d_call: TRBD1; v_call: TRBV3-1; j_call: TRBJ2-7; cdr3_aa: CASSQAGQFPLYEQYF; cdr3_nt: TGTGCCAGCAGCCAAGCGGGACAGTTTCCCCTCTACGAGCAGTACTTC
clone_size: few; d_call: .; v_call: TRBV3-1; j_call: TRBJ2-7; cdr3_aa: CASSPGHGYEQYF; cdr3_nt: TGTGCCAGCAGCCCGGGACATGGGTACGAGCAGTACTTC
clone_size: .; d_call: .; v_call: TRBV20-1; j_call: TRBJ1-4; cdr3_aa: CSAVLRTTNEKLFF; cdr3_nt: TGCAGTGCTGTACTTAGAACAACTAATGAAAAACTGTTTTTT
clone_size: .; d_call: .; v_call: TRBV5-4; j_call: TRBJ2-5; cdr3_aa: CASSFDETQETQYF; cdr3_nt: TGTGCCAGCAGCTTCGACGAGACCCAAGAGACCCAGTACTTC
clone_size: .; d_call: .; v_call: TRBV3-1; j_call: TRBJ1-1; cdr3_aa: CASSSRAQTNTEAFF; cdr3_nt: TGTGCCAGCAGCTCCAGGGCGCAGACCAACACTGAAGCTTTCTTT
clone_size: .; d_call: .; v_call: TRBV7-6; j_call: TRBJ1-5; cdr3_aa: CASSPTGLDQPQHF; cdr3_nt: TGTGCCAGCAGCCCAACTGGTTTGGATCAGCCCCAGCATTTT
clone_size: few; d_call: .; v_call: TRBV2; j_call: TRBJ2-5; cdr3_aa: CASASETQYF; cdr3_nt: TGTGCCAGCGCGAGCGAGACCCAGTACTTC
clone_size: .; d_call: .; v_call: TRBV7-9; j_call: TRBJ2-7; cdr3_aa: CASSLAANRVDEQYF; cdr3_nt: TGTGCCAGCAGCTTAGCTGCAAACAGGGTGGACGAGCAGTACTTC
clone_size: .; d_call: .; v_call: TRBV25-1; j_call: TRBJ1-2; cdr3_aa: CASSEYGRVYGYTF; cdr3_nt: TGTGCCAGCAGTGAATATGGCAGGGTCTATGGCTACACCTTC
clone_size: many; d_call: TRBD2; v_call: TRBV29-1; j_call: TRBJ2-7; cdr3_aa: CSSWTSDYYEQYF; cdr3_nt: TGCAGCTCGTGGACTAGCGACTACTACGAGCAGTACTTC
clone_size: few; d_call: .; v_call: TRBV7-9; j_call: TRBJ2-3; cdr3_aa: CASSLTRVEDTQYF; cdr3_nt: TGTGCCAGCAGCTTAACCAGGGTTGAAGATACGCAGTATTTT
clone_size: .; d_call: .; v_call: TRBV7-9; j_call: TRBJ2-7; cdr3_aa: CASSHSGASSYEQYF; cdr3_nt: TGTGCCAGCAGCCATTCGGGAGCGTCTTCCTACGAGCAGTACTTC
clone_size: few; d_call: .; v_call: TRBV2; j_call: TRBJ1-2; cdr3_aa: CASSEGFGGGYTF; cdr3_nt: TGTGCCAGCAGTGAAGGGTTTGGCGGCGGCTACACCTTC
clone_size: few; d_call: TRBD2; v_call: TRBV5-1; j_call: TRBJ2-1; cdr3_aa: CASSFLSGGANEQFF; cdr3_nt: TGCGCCAGCAGCTTTCTAAGCGGGGGGGCCAATGAGCAGTTCTTC
clone_size: few; d_call: TRBD1; v_call: TRBV20-1; j_call: TRBJ2-1; cdr3_aa: CSATETGGSRNEQFF; cdr3_nt: TGCAGTGCTACCGAGACAGGGGGCTCCAGGAATGAGCAGTTCTTC
clone_size: many; d_call: .; v_call: TRBV18; j_call: TRBJ2-3; cdr3_aa: CASSGGLAAADTQYF; cdr3_nt: TGTGCCAGCTCAGGCGGTTTAGCGGCGGCAGATACGCAGTATTTT
clone_size: once; d_call: .; v_call: TRBV6-1; j_call: TRBJ1-1; cdr3_aa: CASTIDKAFEAFF; cdr3_nt: TGTGCCAGCACAATCGACAAAGCCTTCGAAGCTTTCTTT
clone_size: .; d_call: .; v_call: TRBV6-1; j_call: TRBJ1-6; cdr3_aa: CASRDRQVNSPLHF; cdr3_nt: TGTGCCAGCAGGGACAGACAAGTTAATTCACCCCTCCACTTT
clone_size: .; d_call: .; v_call: TRBV5-4; j_call: TRBJ2-3; cdr3_aa: CASAPEGRGTDTQYF; cdr3_nt: TGTGCCAGCGCCCCCGAGGGACGGGGCACAGATACGCAGTATTTT
clone_size: few; d_call: .; v_call: TRBV7-2; j_call: TRBJ1-3; cdr3_aa: CASSPTGFGNTIYF; cdr3_nt: TGTGCCAGCAGCCCAACAGGGTTCGGAAACACCATATATTTT
clone_size: .; d_call: .; v_call: TRBV6-6; j_call: TRBJ1-4; cdr3_aa: CASSYSTEKLFF; cdr3_nt: TGTGCCAGCAGTTACTCGACAGAAAAACTGTTTTTT
clone_size: .; d_call: TRBD2; v_call: TRBV5-4; j_call: TRBJ2-1; cdr3_aa: CASSFGLAGEVGNNEQFF; cdr3_nt: TGTGCCAGCAGCTTCGGACTAGCGGGAGAGGTGGGCAACAATGAGCAGTTCTTC
clone_size: once; d_call: .; v_call: TRBV10-3; j_call: TRBJ1-1; cdr3_aa: CAISEEGLAEAFF; cdr3_nt: TGTGCCATCAGTGAGGAGGGATTAGCTGAAGCTTTCTTT
clone_size: .; d_call: .; v_call: TRBV7-3; j_call: TRBJ2-1; cdr3_aa: CASSLSGRGGRNEQFF; cdr3_nt: TGTGCCAGCAGCTTATCGGGCAGGGGTGGTAGGAATGAGCAGTTCTTC
clone_size: many; d_call: .; v_call: TRBV20-1; j_call: TRBJ2-7; cdr3_aa: CSARGGLYEQYF; cdr3_nt: TGCAGTGCTAGGGGGGGTTTGTACGAGCAGTACTTC
clone_size: .; d_call: TRBD2; v_call: TRBV5-1; j_call: TRBJ2-1; cdr3_aa: CASSFSSGSSSYNEQFF; cdr3_nt: TGCGCCAGCAGCTTCTCTAGCGGGAGTAGCTCCTACAATGAGCAGTTCTTC
clone_size: .; d_call: .; v_call: TRBV4-1; j_call: TRBJ2-1; cdr3_aa: CASSQESGIYNEQFF; cdr3_nt: TGCGCCAGCAGCCAAGAGTCCGGGATCTACAATGAGCAGTTCTTC
clone_size: few; d_call: .; v_call: TRBV5-1; j_call: TRBJ2-1; cdr3_aa: CASSLSWRQNNEQFF; cdr3_nt: TGCGCCAGCAGCTTGTCCTGGCGGCAGAACAATGAGCAGTTCTTC
clone_size: .; d_call: .; v_call: TRBV30; j_call: TRBJ1-1; cdr3_aa: CAWSTRGGGRAFF; cdr3_nt: TGTGCCTGGAGCACCCGCGGTGGGGGGCGAGCTTTCTTT
clone_size: .; d_call: .; v_call: TRBV9; j_call: TRBJ2-2; cdr3_aa: CASSVAIGGSTGELFF; cdr3_nt: TGTGCCAGCAGCGTAGCCATAGGAGGTTCGACCGGGGAGCTGTTTTTT
clone_size: few; d_call: TRBD1; v_call: TRBV27; j_call: TRBJ2-3; cdr3_aa: CASSQPGQGRDTQYF; cdr3_nt: TGTGCCAGCAGTCAACCGGGACAGGGGAGAGATACGCAGTATTTT
clone_size: .; d_call: .; v_call: TRBV5-1; j_call: TRBJ2-7; cdr3_aa: CASSFMGLSSYEQYF; cdr3_nt: TGCGCCAGCAGCTTCATGGGTCTGAGCTCCTACGAGCAGTACTTC
clone_size: .; d_call: TRBD1; v_call: TRBV20-1; j_call: TRBJ1-2; cdr3_aa: CSAREDRNYGYTF; cdr3_nt: TGCAGTGCTAGAGAGGACAGGAACTATGGCTACACCTTC
clone_size: .; d_call: .; v_call: TRBV12-3/TRBV12-4; j_call: TRBJ1-1; cdr3_aa: CASSQHGRGAFF; cdr3_nt: TGTGCCAGCAGTCAACATGGCCGGGGGGCTTTCTTT
clone_size: .; d_call: TRBD1; v_call: TRBV7-9; j_call: TRBJ2-1; cdr3_aa: CASSDGTDDNEQFF; cdr3_nt: TGTGCCAGCAGCGACGGGACAGACGACAATGAGCAGTTCTTC
clone_size: .; d_call: .; v_call: TRBV12-3/TRBV12-4; j_call: TRBJ1-5; cdr3_aa: CASSLGGWYQPQHF; cdr3_nt: TGTGCCAGCAGTTTAGGAGGGTGGTACCAGCCCCAGCATTTT
clone_size: .; d_call: .; v_call: TRBV11-2; j_call: TRBJ2-3; cdr3_aa: CASRDYTDTQYF; cdr3_nt: TGTGCCAGCCGAGACTACACAGATACGCAGTATTTT
clone_size: few; d_call: .; v_call: TRBV20-1; j_call: TRBJ2-1; cdr3_aa: CSAVKVGDEQFF; cdr3_nt: TGCAGTGCGGTGAAGGTAGGGGATGAGCAGTTCTTC
clone_size: .; d_call: .; v_call: TRBV7-9; j_call: TRBJ2-5; cdr3_aa: CASSSAQETQYF; cdr3_nt: TGTGCCAGCAGCTCGGCCCAAGAGACCCAGTACTTC
clone_size: .; d_call: .; v_call: TRBV30; j_call: TRBJ1-6; cdr3_aa: CAWSGQMNSPLHF; cdr3_nt: TGTGCCTGGAGTGGACAGATGAATTCACCCCTCCACTTT
clone_size: .; d_call: TRBD2; v_call: TRBV20-1; j_call: TRBJ2-2; cdr3_aa: CSARLAGGPGWELFF; cdr3_nt: TGCAGTGCCAGACTAGCGGGAGGGCCAGGCTGGGAGCTGTTTTTT
clone_size: once; d_call: .; v_call: TRBV4-1; j_call: TRBJ2-1; cdr3_aa: CASSLPLDRRNNEQFF; cdr3_nt: TGCGCCAGCAGCCTGCCCCTTGATCGGAGAAACAATGAGCAGTTCTTC
clone_size: .; d_call: .; v_call: TRBV5-5; j_call: TRBJ1-6; cdr3_aa: CASTSNADSPLHF; cdr3_nt: TGTGCCAGCACCTCGAACGCGGATTCACCCCTCCACTTT
clone_size: .; d_call: TRBD1; v_call: TRBV7-8; j_call: TRBJ2-7; cdr3_aa: CASSSAGGAGEQYF; cdr3_nt: TGTGCCAGCAGTTCGGCAGGGGGCGCGGGGGAGCAGTACTTC